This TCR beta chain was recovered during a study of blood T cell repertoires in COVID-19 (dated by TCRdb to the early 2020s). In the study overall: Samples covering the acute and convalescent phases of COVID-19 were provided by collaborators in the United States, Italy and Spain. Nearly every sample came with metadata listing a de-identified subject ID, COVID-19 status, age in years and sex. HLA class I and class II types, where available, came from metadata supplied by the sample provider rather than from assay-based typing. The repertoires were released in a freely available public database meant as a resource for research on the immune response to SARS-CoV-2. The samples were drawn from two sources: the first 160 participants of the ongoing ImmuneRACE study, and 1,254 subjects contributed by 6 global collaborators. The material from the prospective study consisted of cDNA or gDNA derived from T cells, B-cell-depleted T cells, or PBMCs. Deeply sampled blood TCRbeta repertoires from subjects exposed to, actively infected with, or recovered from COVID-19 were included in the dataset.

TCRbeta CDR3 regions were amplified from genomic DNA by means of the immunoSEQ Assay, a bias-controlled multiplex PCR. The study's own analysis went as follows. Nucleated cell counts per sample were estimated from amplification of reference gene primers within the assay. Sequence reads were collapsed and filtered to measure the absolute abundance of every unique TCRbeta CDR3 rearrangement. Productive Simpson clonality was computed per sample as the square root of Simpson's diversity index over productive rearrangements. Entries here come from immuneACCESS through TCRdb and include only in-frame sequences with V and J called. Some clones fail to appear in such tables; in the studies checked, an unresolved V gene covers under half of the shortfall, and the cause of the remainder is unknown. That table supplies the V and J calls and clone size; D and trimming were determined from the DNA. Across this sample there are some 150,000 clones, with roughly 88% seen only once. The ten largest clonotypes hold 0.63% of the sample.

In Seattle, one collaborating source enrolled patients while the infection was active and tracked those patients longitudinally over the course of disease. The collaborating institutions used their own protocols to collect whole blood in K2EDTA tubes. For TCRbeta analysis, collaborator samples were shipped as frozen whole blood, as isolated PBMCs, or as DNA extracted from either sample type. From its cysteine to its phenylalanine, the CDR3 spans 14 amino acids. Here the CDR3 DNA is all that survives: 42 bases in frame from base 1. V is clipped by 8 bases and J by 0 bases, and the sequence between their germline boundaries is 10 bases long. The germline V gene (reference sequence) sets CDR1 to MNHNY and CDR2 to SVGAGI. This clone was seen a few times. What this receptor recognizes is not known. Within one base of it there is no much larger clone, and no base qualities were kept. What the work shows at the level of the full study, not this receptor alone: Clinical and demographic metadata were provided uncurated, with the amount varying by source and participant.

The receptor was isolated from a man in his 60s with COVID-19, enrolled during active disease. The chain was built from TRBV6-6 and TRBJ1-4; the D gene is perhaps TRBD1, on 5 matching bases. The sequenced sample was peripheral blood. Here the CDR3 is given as CASLRGATNEKLFF. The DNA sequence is TGTGCCAGCCTAAGGGGTGCAACTAATGAAAAACTGTTTTTT.